The subject of this entry is one T cell receptor (beta chain). Single viable CD3+CD4+CD8-CD45RO+ cells were sorted as the memory CD4+ T cells. Sequenced by immunoSEQ multiplex PCR; TCRdb stores in-frame clones only, minus some. The table has roughly 48,000 clones, approximately 82% seen once; the top ten hold roughly 2%. The source of the sample is a study of memory CD4+ T cells and cytomegalovirus serostatus. Trimming shortened V by 0 bases and J by 6 bases, and 8 bases separated the two germline ends. This CDR3 comprises 13 residues. Germline V gives CDR1 LGHNA, CDR2 YSLEER. The sample taken for sequencing was memory CD4+ T cells from blood. The chain employs TRBV4-3 and TRBJ1-2, with D possibly being TRBD1 (6 bases). This receptor was obtained from an adult in good health and CMV-seropositive. CDR3 coding DNA: TGCGCCAGCAGCCAAGAAGGGGGGAATGGCTACACCTTC. Amino acids: CASSQEGGNGYTF.